This TCR beta chain emerged from a study of patients and donors after allogeneic stem cell transplantation. TCRdb processed the RT-PCR reads anew with MiXCR; each CDR3 protein has one entry. Among 80,000 to 90,000 distinct CDR3 sequences listed, 40% to 60% were seen once. This clonotype has just a few counts. The clonotype originates from a human donor who was either an allogeneic HSCT recipient or a stem cell or donor lymphocyte infusion donor (not recorded which). It is not recorded whose cells these are; they may come from a transplant donor. The material sequenced was blood, either unsorted or a sorted T cell fraction (not recorded which).

CDR3 protein: CASSPVGGYSNQPQHF. DNA for the CDR3: TGTGCCAGCAGCCCGGTGGGGGGCTATAGCAATCAGCCCCAGCATTTT. The chain combines TRBV12-3 or TRBV12-4 with TRBJ1-5, with TRBD1 as a possible D gene (6 bases). Trimming stripped 6 bases from V and 0 bases from J, with 15 bases between. The CDR3 consists of 16 residues.